These 14 T cell receptor beta chains came from one sample sequenced in a study of shared clonotypes between healthy human individuals. Clones were sequenced by immunoSEQ multiplex PCR, and TCRdb holds only the in-frame ones, with some missing. The table has around 1.4 million clones, about 98.5% seen once; the top ten hold about 0.4%. The sample consisted of naive CD4+ T cells sorted from blood. Subset here: CD45RA+ positively selected. Receptor source: a man between 25 and 39 years old in good health.

The sample holds one count of this clone. The genes are TRBV28 and TRBJ2-7, with TRBD2 matching 10 bases. Germline CDR1 and CDR2: MDHEN and SYDVKM. The CDR3 runs to 15 residues. Trimming cost V 6 bases and J 6 bases; bases outside gene matches: 11. The CDR3 bases are TGTGCCAGCAGCCCCAGGACTAGCGGTCTGTCCGAGCAGTACTTC. Its protein product is CASSPRTSGLSEQYF.

In nucleotides, the CDR3 is TGTGCCAGCAGCGCCAGAATATTAGCGGGTGGCACAGATACGCAGTATTTT. Translation: CASSARILAGGTDTQYF. V is TRBV7-8 and J is TRBJ2-3, with TRBD2 identical over 7 bases. The germline gives CDR1 SGHVS, CDR2 FQNEAQ. The CDR3 has 17 amino acids. Trimming took 5 bases from V and 1 from J; bases not matched to a gene: 12.

The V and J genes are TRBV25-1 and TRBJ2-2; D assignment may be TRBD1 or TRBD2 (5 bases each). Per the germline V gene, CDR1 is MGHDK and CDR2 is SYGVNS. CDR3 length: 16 residues. Trimming took off 6 bases at V and 5 bases at J, with 19 bases between the two ends. CDR3: CASRRGAGRTTGELFF. The CDR3 DNA sequence: TGTGCCAGCAGACGAGGGGCGGGTCGTACTACCGGGGAGCTGTTTTTT.

The chain links TRBV19 to TRBJ2-1; TRBD2 agrees at 7 bases. V lost 2 bases to trimming and J lost 4 bases; unmatched junction nucleotides: 17. Germline CDR1 is LNHDA and CDR2 is SQIVND (reference sequence). This CDR3 has 19 amino acids. CDR3 in DNA: TGTGCCAGTAGTATACCCCTCTATCGGTCAGCGGGGCGGTACAATGAGCAGTTCTTC. Amino acid sequence: CASSIPLYRSAGRYNEQFF.

CDR3 amino acids: CAISVRKRESTYEQYF. The CDR3 bases are TGTGCCATCAGTGTGAGAAAGCGGGAGTCCACCTACGAGCAGTACTTC. The chain recombines TRBV10-3 with TRBJ2-7, with TRBD2 matching over 8 bases. CDR1 is ENHRY, CDR2 SYGVKD, per germline. This CDR3 spans 16 amino acids. The trim removed 4 bases at V and 2 bases at J, leaving 10 bases unmatched.

The chain combines TRBV7-9 with TRBJ2-1; TRBD2 aligns across 8 bases. The CDR3 is 15 residues long. Unmatched junction bases numbered 8, after V lost 6 bases and J lost 4 bases. The germline CDR1 and CDR2 sequences are SEHNR and FQNEAQ (reference sequence). The CDR3: CASRPLADLYNEQFF. CDR3 bases: TGTGCCAGCAGACCACTAGCGGACTTATACAATGAGCAGTTCTTC.

A remark on this clone: Other DNA sequences in this specimen translate into the identical CDR3. Written as DNA, the CDR3 is TGTGCCAGCAGCTTAAAGGAGACCCAGTACTTC. It translates to CASSLKETQYF. The V and J genes are TRBV7-8 and TRBJ2-5; unclear D gene. Germline V CDR1 and CDR2: SGHVS, FQNEAQ. There are 11 residues in the CDR3. V was cut by 2 bases and J by 5 bases, with 3 bases left in between.

The chain combines TRBV7-2 with TRBJ2-7; D is unresolved. Germline V gene sequence: CDR1 SGHTA, CDR2 FQGNSA. The CDR3 length is 14 residues. V was trimmed by 5 bases and J by 6 bases, leaving 17 bases between them. DNA for the CDR3: TGTGCCAGCAGCCCCGGGCCTATCGTTGGCGAGCAGTACTTC. It encodes CASSPGPIVGEQYF.

A note on this clone: One junction end does not reproduce the germline sequence, and a read error may be involved. The V gene is TRBV29-1, the J gene TRBJ2-7, with 8 bases fitting TRBD1. The germline CDR1 and CDR2 sequences are SQVTM and ANQGSEA. This CDR3 region has 14 residues. The CDR3 loop reads CSVEGTGSKDEQYF. The CDR3, as DNA: TGCAGCGTCGAAGGGACAGGAAGTAAGGACGAGCAGTACTTC.

J is TRBJ2-3 and V is TRBV5-4, with D possibly matching TRBD2 (5 bases). V lost 6 bases, J lost 0 bases, and 11 bases lay in between. The CDR3 runs to 14 residues. Germline V gene sequence: CDR1 SGHNT, CDR2 YYREEE (reference sequence). CDR3 nucleotide sequence: TGTGCCAGCACCGCGACTATCAGCACAGATACGCAGTATTTT. It codes for CASTATISTDTQYF.

The CDR3 spells CASSPSSLREGAGELFF. In DNA, the CDR3 is TGTGCCAGCTCACCCTCTAGCTTGAGGGAGGGGGCCGGGGAGCTGTTTTTT. The V call is TRBV18, the J call TRBJ2-2; D is possibly TRBD2 (7 bases). Deletions cut 3 bases from V and 6 bases from J, with 20 bases between. The CDR3 is made up of 17 amino acids. Germline assignment: CDR1 KGHSH and CDR2 LQKENI.

V gene TRBV6-5 combines with J gene TRBJ1-2; possibly TRBD1 for D (5 bases). The CDR3 covers 13 residues. Per germline, CDR1 MNHEY and CDR2 SVGAGI. V was trimmed by 5 bases and J by 4 bases, leaving 11 bases between them. The CDR3 loop reads CASSRNGGYGYTF. CDR3 coding DNA: TGTGCCAGCAGTCGAAACGGGGGCTATGGCTACACCTTC.

This rearrangement joins TRBV6-1 to TRBJ2-3; 9 bases line up with TRBD1. V was clipped by 6 bases and J by 4 bases; unmatched bases: 2. CDR1 is MNHNS, CDR2 SASEGT, per germline. The CDR3 runs to 13 residues. The CDR3 is CASRTGGADTQYF. CDR3 coding DNA: TGTGCCAGCAGGACAGGGGGGGCAGATACGCAGTATTTT.

V is TRBV2 and J is TRBJ1-3; D call uncertain. Trimming removed 3 bases from V and 4 bases from J, with 13 bases in between. The CDR3 loop spans 15 amino acids. From germline, CDR1 is SNHLY and CDR2 FYNNEI. The CDR3 DNA sequence: TGTGCCAGCAGTGATCCAGCCGGCCTGGGAAACACCATATATTTT. This codes for CASSDPAGLGNTIYF.